This entry lists 12 T cell receptor beta chains sequenced from one sample in a study of cytomegalovirus exposure and HLA in healthy donors. 60 Vbeta and 13 Jbeta primers were used in PCR. Some clones are missing from TCRdb's copy, which holds only in-frame ones; the method was immunoSEQ multiplex PCR. The table has 150,000 or so clones, just over 75% seen once. Sequenced: PBMCs. Source of these receptors: a man aged 35 to 55 in good health and CMV-seronegative.

This sequence joins TRBV6-4 and TRBJ2-2, with 8 bases matching TRBD1. The CDR3 runs 17 residues. In germline, CDR1 is MRHNA, CDR2 SNTAGT. The junction had 15 bases not matched to a gene; V was cut back by 9 bases and J by 3 bases. This CDR3 reads CARAPRSGQGYTGELFF. For the CDR3, the DNA is TGTGCCAGGGCTCCCAGAAGTGGACAGGGTTACACCGGGGAGCTGTTTTTT.

The chain carries TRBV9 and TRBJ2-7; 9 positions agree with TRBD1. The germline V gene encodes CDR1 SGDLS and CDR2 YYNGEE. Trimming cost V 2 bases and J 7 bases; bases outside gene matches: 4. This CDR3 has 13 residues. CDR3 in amino acids: CASSVGQGLEQYF. DNA for the CDR3: TGTGCCAGCAGCGTGGGACAGGGTCTGGAGCAGTACTTC.

With regard to this clone: The junction differs from germline at one of its ends, possibly a read error. CDR3 protein: CASSRGGMNTETFF. For the CDR3, the DNA is TGTGCCAGCAGCAGAGGAGGGATGAACACTGAAACTTTCTTT. The rearrangement links TRBV5-6 to TRBJ1-1; D is unclear. CDR1 and CDR2 from the germline V gene are SGHDT and YYEEEE. The CDR3 contains 14 residues.

The chain uses TRBV5-1 and TRBJ1-5; perhaps TRBD1 as D (5 bases). The CDR3 totals 15 residues. The germline CDR1 and CDR2 sequences are SGHRS and YFSETQ. With 1 base removed from V and 1 base from J, the gap between germline ends came to 9 bases. The CDR3 here is CASSLLGQSNQPQHF. The CDR3 DNA is TGCGCCAGCAGCTTGTTGGGGCAGAGCAATCAGCCCCAGCATTTT.

This chain joins TRBV25-1 and TRBJ2-7; TRBD1 is a possible D gene (5 bases). CDR3 length equals 14 residues. V was shortened by 3 bases and J by 2 bases, with 11 bases between the two germline ends. CDR1 is MGHDK, CDR2 SYGVNS, per germline. The CDR3 DNA is TGTGCCAGCAGTGAGTCAGGGATGACCTACGAGCAGTACTTC. Encoded protein: CASSESGMTYEQYF.

This clone was observed a few times. In nucleotides, the CDR3 is TGTGCCAGCCGATCGGACAGGGCGAACACTGAAGCTTTCTTT. The encoded protein is CASRSDRANTEAFF. This chain joins TRBV6-4 and TRBJ1-1; 8 bases align to TRBD1. Germline V gene sequence: CDR1 MRHNA, CDR2 SNTAGT. Trimming took 8 bases from V and 1 from J; bases not matched to a gene: 6. This CDR3 is 14 amino acids long.

The V gene is TRBV19, the J gene TRBJ1-4; the match to TRBD1 covers 8 bases. Per the germline V gene, CDR1 is LNHDA and CDR2 is SQIVND (reference sequence). Losses at the gene ends were 5 bases for V and 8 bases for J; bases not matched to a gene: 7. CDR3 length: 14 amino acids. DNA of the CDR3: TGTGCCAGTAGTGTCGGACAGGGTCCAGAAAAACTGTTTTTT. Translating it yields CASSVGQGPEKLFF.

The chain links TRBV30 to TRBJ2-7; 9 positions match TRBD1. V was clipped by 5 bases and J by 3 bases; unmatched bases: 2. The V gene's germline CDR1 is GTSNPN and CDR2 SVGIG (reference sequence). The CDR3 covers 12 residues. CDR3 nucleotides: TGTGCCTGGGGGGACAGGGACTACGAGCAGTACTTC. Translation: CAWGDRDYEQYF. The whole variable domain, remainder taken from reference TRBV30 and TRBJ2-7, is SQTIHQWPATLVQPVGSPLSLECTVEGTSNPNLYWYRQAAGRGLQLLFYSVGIGQISSEVPQNLSASRPQDRQFILSSKKLLLSDSGFYLCAWGDRDYEQYFGPGTRLTVT.

The chain carries TRBV19 and TRBJ1-5; TRBD1 agrees at 7 bases. This CDR3 spans 14 amino acids. The ends lost 5 bases at V and 7 bases at J; junction bases unmatched: 8. CDR1 LNHDA and CDR2 SQIVND come from the germline V gene (reference sequence). CDR3 nucleotide sequence: TGTGCCAGTAGTCGTACAGGGGTAGGACAGCCCCAGCATTTT. Translated: CASSRTGVGQPQHF. The whole variable domain, remainder taken from reference TRBV19 and TRBJ1-5, is DGGITQSPKYLFRKEGQNVTLSCEQNLNHDAMYWYRQDPGQGLRLIYYSQIVNDFQKGDIAEGYSVSREKKESFPLTVTSAQKNPTAFYLCASSRTGVGQPQHFGDGTRLSIL.

This clone was detected only once. The genes are TRBV14 and TRBJ1-1; no clear D gene. The CDR3 length is 14 residues. Germline CDR1 SGHDN, CDR2 FVKESK. V was pared by 3 bases and J by 2 bases, with 10 bases between. The CDR3 region has the DNA TGTGCCAGCAGCCATCATACAGCCAACACTGAAGCTTTCTTT. This sequence encodes CASSHHTANTEAFF.

V and J are TRBV6-1 and TRBJ1-1; maybe TRBD1 (5 bases). Deletions cut 4 bases from V and 0 bases from J, with 9 bases between. This CDR3 region has 14 residues. Germline assignment: CDR1 MNHNS and CDR2 SASEGT. CDR3 protein: CASSGQMMNTEAFF. The CDR3 region has the DNA TGTGCCAGCAGTGGACAGATGATGAACACTGAAGCTTTCTTT.

This clone was seen just once. The chain recombines TRBV28 with TRBJ2-7; 7 nucleotides agree with TRBD2. This CDR3 is built from 13 residues. Germline V gene sequence: CDR1 MDHEN, CDR2 SYDVKM. Unmatched junction bases numbered 11, after V lost 10 bases and J lost 5 bases. This CDR3 reads CATSRSTSNEQYV. The CDR3 nucleotides read TGTGCCACGAGCCGTTCGACTAGCAACGAGCAGTACGTC.